A single sample is the source of the 9 T cell receptor beta chains below, sequenced in a study of blood T cells in healthy people across ages (dated by TCRdb to 2015 to 2017). The library was generated by 5' RACE. The listed sequencing device is Illumina HiSeq 2500. A second PCR of roughly 6 to 11 cycles was run with a J-beta primer mix and a sample-barcoded 5' primer. The public reads were run again by TCRdb, first through fastp at Q25 and then through MiXCR, and only productive beta chains were kept. One record per CDR3 amino acid sequence lists the most common genes and DNA. Across this sample there are roughly 680,000 distinct CDR3 sequences, with approximately 21% seen only once. The ten top clones hold roughly 3.6% of the sample. The sample consisted of blood. The receptors stem from a man in his 70s in good health.

The rearrangement joins TRBV4-2 to TRBJ2-3, with 8 bases matching TRBD2. The CDR3 covers 18 residues. Germline-derived CDR1 and CDR2 are LGHNA and YNFKEQ. V lost 0 bases and J lost 1; bases outside the gene matches: 9. CDR3 DNA sequence: TGTGCCAGCAGCCAAGATAGTCGAGCGGGAGTTGGCACAGATACGCAGTATTTT. Its translation: CASSQDSRAGVGTDTQYF.

This clonotype has more than one count but fewer than ten. J is TRBJ2-5 and V is TRBV28, with D possibly being TRBD1 or TRBD2 (6 bases each). Matching the DNA end better, TRBJ2-7 makes the J call doubtful. CDR3 length: 16 amino acids. Germline V CDR1 and CDR2: MDHEN, SYDVKM. The CDR3 loop reads CASSSPYYREAYEQYF. The CDR3 nucleotides are TGTGCCAGCAGTTCCCCATATTACAGGGAGGCCTACGAGCAGTACTTC.

The V call is TRBV6-6, the J call TRBJ1-6; 9 bases are a match to TRBD1. The CDR3 is 16 amino acids. Germline lookup yields CDR1 MNHNY and CDR2 SVGAGI (reference sequence). With V trimmed by 6 bases and J by 7 bases, 10 bases remained unmatched. The CDR3 bases are TGTGCCAGCAGCTCCGGGACAGGGCAGATAAATTCACCCCTCCACTTT. The encoded protein is CASSSGTGQINSPLHF.

The sample holds a few counts of this clonotype. The germline gene is not matched at one end of the junction; a read error may be the cause. V usage is TRBV7-2 and J usage is TRBJ2-5, with TRBD2 identical over 10 bases. The J call may be incorrect, as the DNA end agrees better with TRBJ2-7. The CDR3 totals 14 residues. Per the germline V gene, CDR1 is SGHTA and CDR2 is FQGNSA. The CDR3 nucleotides read TGTGCCAGCGGCTTAGCGGGAGGAATGTACGAGCAGTACTTC. Protein product: CASGLAGGMYEQYF.

This chain links TRBV10-3 with TRBJ1-4; possible D gene TRBD1, 6 bases. Trimming pared 7 bases from V and 8 bases from J, leaving 14 bases between. This CDR3 has 13 residues. The germline gives CDR1 ENHRY, CDR2 SYGVKD. CDR3 loop: CAITRGANEKLFF. The CDR3 DNA is TGTGCCATCACCCGGGGGGCGAACGAAAAACTGTTTTTT.

The genes are TRBV4-1 and TRBJ1-4; 7 bases are a match to TRBD1. Trimming took 3 bases from V and 8 from J; bases not matched to a gene: 12. Per germline, CDR1 MGHRA and CDR2 YSYEKL. The CDR3 has 16 amino acids. The DNA for the CDR3 is TGCGCCAGCAGCCACGCCGAGACAGGGAGAGTCGAAAAACTGTTTTTT. This gives the protein CASSHAETGRVEKLFF.

As concerns this clonotype: Relative to the germline gene, one junction end is altered; a read error may explain this. The chain links TRBV27 to TRBJ2-3; 7 positions agree with TRBD1. Per the germline V gene, CDR1 is MNHEY and CDR2 is SMNVEV (reference sequence). CDR3 length: 14 amino acids. The CDR3 loop is CASSLTGRIDTQYF. In DNA form, the CDR3 reads TGCGCCAGCAGCCTGACAGGGCGGATAGATACGCAGTATTTT.

The J gene is TRBJ2-1, the V gene TRBV25-1; D gene uncertain. Germline assignment: CDR1 MGHDK and CDR2 SYGVNS. The CDR3 totals 13 residues. The V and J ends lost 0 bases and 10 bases respectively, with 10 bases between them. CDR3 bases: TGTGCCAGCAGTGAATATAAAGCAGAGGAGCAGTTCTTC. Protein sequence: CASSEYKAEEQFF.

This clonotype was detected only a few times. The chain recombines TRBV7-8 with TRBJ2-5; D gene ambiguous. The closer fit of TRBJ2-7 to the DNA end suggests the J call may be wrong. Germline CDR1 is SGHVS and CDR2 is FQNEAQ. The CDR3 consists of 12 residues. CDR3 sequence: CASSADGDEQYF. The DNA of the CDR3 is TGTGCCAGCAGCGCCGACGGTGACGAGCAGTACTTC.